This TCR beta chain was identified in a study of T cells in Graves' hyperthyroidism and ophthalmopathy. Overall study results and limits: From stable hyperthyroidism, ophthalmopathy was separated by a 13 V-J model. Researchers found most expanded thyroid clonotypes above 0.001 in blood as well.

This clonotype was seen ten or more times. Its antigen is currently unknown. Not enrolled were patients with uncontrolled infection, other autoimmune disease, pregnancy or lactation. Amplification of TCR beta CDR3 regions used RNA as the template. Primed by the HTBI set, a first-round RT-PCR was run on the TCR CDR3. Each CDR3 protein is one row after TCRdb ran MiXCR on the multiplex PCR reads. The sample lists 250,000 to 400,000 distinct CDR3 sequences, roughly 13% occurring once. Material for sequencing was blood. The receptor was isolated from a woman in her 40s with Graves' ophthalmopathy.

The CDR3 DNA follows: TGTGCCAGCAGTACCGGGACAGGGAACCAAGAGACCCAGTACTTC. Protein product: CASSTGTGNQETQYF. The chain links TRBV6-1 to TRBJ2-5; 9 positions match TRBD1. The V gene end was trimmed by 5 bases and the J gene end by 0 bases; junction bases not matched to a gene: 4. The CDR3 has 15 residues. Per the germline V gene, CDR1 is MNHNS and CDR2 is SASEGT.